Sequencing of this TCR beta chain was carried out in a study of cytomegalovirus exposure and HLA in healthy donors. In the case of this clone: Its target is not known.

The germline V and J ends were trimmed by 5 bases and 3 bases, with 10 bases remaining between them. This CDR3 is 14 amino acids long. Germline V gene data show CDR1 as MNHEY and CDR2 as SVGAGI. Vbeta (60) and Jbeta (13) primers were used in the PCR. Using immunoSEQ multiplex PCR, the repertoire was profiled, and TCRdb retains in-frame clones only, with some absent. Among 100,000 or so clones listed, approximately 89% were seen once. Broader study findings: By a later analysis, the bulk of CMV-associated TCR beta chains appeared HLA-restricted. Productive status was seen about 87% or about 30% of the time for most TCR beta V segments in an earlier analysis. Researchers catalogued 150 or so TCR beta chains as cytomegalovirus-associated.

The sequence derives from a man aged 25 to 40 in good health and CMV-seronegative. Sequencing was done on a sample of PBMCs. The V gene is TRBV6-5, the J gene TRBJ2-2; D ambiguous. The DNA of the CDR3 is TGTGCCAGCAGTAACCGACTGGACACCGGGGAGCTGTTTTTT. Residues: CASSNRLDTGELFF.